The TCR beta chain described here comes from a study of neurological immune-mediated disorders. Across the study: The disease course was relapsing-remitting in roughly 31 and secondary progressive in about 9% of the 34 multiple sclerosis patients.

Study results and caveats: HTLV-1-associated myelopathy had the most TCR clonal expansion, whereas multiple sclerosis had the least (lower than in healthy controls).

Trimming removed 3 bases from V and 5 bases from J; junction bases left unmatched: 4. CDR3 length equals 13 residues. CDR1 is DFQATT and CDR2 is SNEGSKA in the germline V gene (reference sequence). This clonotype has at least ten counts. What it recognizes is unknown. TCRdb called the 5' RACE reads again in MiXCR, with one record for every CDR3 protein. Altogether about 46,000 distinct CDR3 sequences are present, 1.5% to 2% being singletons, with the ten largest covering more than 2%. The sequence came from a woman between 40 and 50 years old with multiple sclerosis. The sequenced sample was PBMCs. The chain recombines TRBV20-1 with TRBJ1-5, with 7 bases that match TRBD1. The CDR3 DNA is TGCAGTGCTAGGGAAGACAGGGATCAGCCCCAGCATTTT. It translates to CSAREDRDQPQHF.